This TCR beta chain was sequenced for a study of blood T cell repertoires in COVID-19. Background on the study: In each case, the material was cDNA or gDNA derived from T cells, B-cell-depleted T cells, or PBMCs.

Measured with immunoSEQ multiplex PCR; TCRdb has only the in-frame clones, and not every one. In the table there are 200,000 to 250,000 clones, more than 80% of which are singletons. Sequenced material: peripheral blood. This clonotype was sampled from an elderly woman with COVID-19, enrolled during active disease.

CDR3 residues: CASSSGQGAEYTIYF. The DNA of the CDR3 is TGTGCCAGCAGCTCCGGACAGGGGGCGGAATACACCATATATTTT. The genes are TRBV11-2 and TRBJ1-3; 11 bases match TRBD1. Germline V gene lookup returns CDR1 SGHAT and CDR2 FQNNGV. V lost 4 bases, J lost 8 bases, and 7 bases stayed unmatched. The CDR3 is 15 residues long.